This record concerns one T cell receptor beta chain sequence. The antigen is unknown. There are 11 residues in the CDR3. Germline lookup yields CDR1 SQVTM and CDR2 ANQGSEA. Researchers prepared the TRB cDNA libraries using 5' RACE with UMI labels. One entry per CDR3 protein, without DNA, is what TCRdb gives after re-calling the 5' RACE reads. Recorded for this sample: over 95,000 distinct CDR3 sequences. These data originate in a study of CXCR3-negative and CXCR3-positive naive CD8 T cells. Whole-study results and caveats: More hydrophobic TRB CDR3s occurred in CXCR3-positive than in CXCR3-negative naive cells.

The sequencing sample was made of naive CXCR3+ CD8+ T cells from blood. Regarding subset: CD45RO-CCR7+CD27+CD95- naive CD8+ T cells expressing CXCR3 (TNR3+). This TCR was recovered from a human donor in good health. Some clones in this sample may be carry-over from other donors' samples. The rearrangement joins TRBV29-1 to TRBJ2-7; TCRdb outputs TRBD1, but without DNA this stays unchecked. The CDR3: CSVDGGNEQYF.